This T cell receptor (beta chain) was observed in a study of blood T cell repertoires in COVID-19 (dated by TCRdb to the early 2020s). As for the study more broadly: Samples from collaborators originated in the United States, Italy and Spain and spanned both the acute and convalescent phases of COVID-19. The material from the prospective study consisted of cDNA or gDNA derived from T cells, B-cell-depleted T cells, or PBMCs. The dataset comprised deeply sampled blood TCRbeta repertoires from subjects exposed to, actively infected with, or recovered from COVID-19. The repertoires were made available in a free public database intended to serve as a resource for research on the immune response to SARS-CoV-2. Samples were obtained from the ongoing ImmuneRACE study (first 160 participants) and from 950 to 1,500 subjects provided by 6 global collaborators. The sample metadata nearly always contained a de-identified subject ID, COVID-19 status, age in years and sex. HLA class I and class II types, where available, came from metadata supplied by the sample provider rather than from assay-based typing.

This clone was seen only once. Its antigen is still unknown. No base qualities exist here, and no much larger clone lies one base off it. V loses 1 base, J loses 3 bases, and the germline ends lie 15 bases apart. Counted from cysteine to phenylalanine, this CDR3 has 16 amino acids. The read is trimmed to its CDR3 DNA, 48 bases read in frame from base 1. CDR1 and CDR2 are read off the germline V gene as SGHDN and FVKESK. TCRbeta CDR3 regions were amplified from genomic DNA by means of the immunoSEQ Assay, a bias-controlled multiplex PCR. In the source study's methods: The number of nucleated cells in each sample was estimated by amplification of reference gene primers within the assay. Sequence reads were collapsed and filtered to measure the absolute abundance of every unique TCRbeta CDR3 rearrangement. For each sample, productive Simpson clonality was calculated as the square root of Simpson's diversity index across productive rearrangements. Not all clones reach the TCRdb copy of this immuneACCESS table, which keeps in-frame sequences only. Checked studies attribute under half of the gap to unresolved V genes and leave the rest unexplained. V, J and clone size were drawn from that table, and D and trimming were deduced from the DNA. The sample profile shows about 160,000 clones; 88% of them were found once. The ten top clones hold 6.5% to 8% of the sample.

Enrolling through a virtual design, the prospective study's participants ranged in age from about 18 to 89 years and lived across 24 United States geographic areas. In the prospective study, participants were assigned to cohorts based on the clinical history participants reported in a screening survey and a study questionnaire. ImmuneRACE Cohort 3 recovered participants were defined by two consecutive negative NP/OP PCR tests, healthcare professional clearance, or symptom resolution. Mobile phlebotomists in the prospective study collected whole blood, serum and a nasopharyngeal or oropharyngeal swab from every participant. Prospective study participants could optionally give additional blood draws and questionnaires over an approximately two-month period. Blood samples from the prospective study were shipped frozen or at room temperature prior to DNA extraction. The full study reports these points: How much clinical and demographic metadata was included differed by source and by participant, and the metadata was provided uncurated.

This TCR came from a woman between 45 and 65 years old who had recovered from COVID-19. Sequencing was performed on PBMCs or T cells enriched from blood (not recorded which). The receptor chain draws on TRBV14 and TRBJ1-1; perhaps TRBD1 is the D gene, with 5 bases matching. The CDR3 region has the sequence CASSQVSGRGDTEAFF. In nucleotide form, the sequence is TGTGCCAGCAGCCAAGTGTCAGGGCGGGGGGACACTGAAGCTTTCTTT.